A single sample gave rise to the 22 T cell receptor beta chains below, sequenced in a study of cytomegalovirus exposure and HLA in healthy donors. Primers for the PCR totalled 60 Vbeta and 13 Jbeta. Sequencing used immunoSEQ multiplex PCR; TCRdb keeps in-frame clones, though not all of them. The table has some 180,000 clones, 73% seen once. Sequencing used PBMCs. The source of these receptors is a woman in her late teens or twenties in good health and CMV-seropositive.

This rearrangement joins TRBV6-5 to TRBJ1-2, with D possibly TRBD1 on 5 matching bases. The CDR3 is 15 amino acids. Germline CDR1 MNHEY, CDR2 SVGAGI. V was cut by 0 bases and J by 8 bases, with 16 bases left in between. CDR3 amino acids: CASSYSWTRLEGYTF. CDR3 in DNA: TGTGCCAGCAGTTACTCCTGGACAAGGTTGGAGGGCTACACCTTC.

J is TRBJ2-1 and V is TRBV6-4; 10 nucleotides align to TRBD2. Germline V gene sequence: CDR1 MRHNA, CDR2 SNTAGT. The CDR3 is 13 amino acids. The V segment lost 6 bases and the J segment 10 bases; nucleotides outside the gene matches: 6. CDR3 nucleotides: TGTGCCAGCAGCCCCGGGACTAGCGCAGAGCAGTTCTTC. Protein sequence: CASSPGTSAEQFF.

The V and J genes are TRBV2 and TRBJ1-6; TRBD1 aligns across 9 bases. Germline trimming cut 6 bases from V and 7 bases from J; bases unmatched to any gene: 1. From germline, CDR1 is SNHLY and CDR2 FYNNEI. This CDR3 contains 13 residues. This CDR3 reads CASRGQGNSPLHF. DNA for the CDR3: TGTGCCAGCAGGGGACAGGGCAATTCACCCCTCCACTTT.

The chain carries TRBV7-2 and TRBJ2-7, with 8 bases fitting TRBD2. Germline CDR1 is SGHTA and CDR2 is FQGNSA. V lost 4 bases to trimming and J lost 5 bases; unmatched junction nucleotides: 7. The CDR3 contains 14 residues. DNA of the CDR3: TGTGCCAGCAGCTCCCGGGGGGGGGTCCACGAGCAGTACTTC. Its protein product is CASSSRGGVHEQYF. Based on the CDR3 plus reference TRBV7-2 and TRBJ2-7, the full variable domain is GAGVSQSPSNKVTEKGKDVELRCDPISGHTALYWYRQSLGQGLEFLIYFQGNSAPDKSGLPSDRFSAERTGGSVSTLTIQRTQQEDSAVYLCASSSRGGVHEQYFGPGTRLTVT.

The V gene is TRBV18, the J gene TRBJ2-3, with 14 bases that match TRBD2. The ends lost 2 bases at V and 0 bases at J; junction bases unmatched: 1. The length of the CDR3 is 17 residues. The germline V gene has CDR1 KGHSH and CDR2 LQKENI. The CDR3 region has the DNA TGTGCCAGCTCACCAAGGACTAGCGGGGGGAGCACAGATACGCAGTATTTT. This gives the protein CASSPRTSGGSTDTQYF.

In this sample, this clone turned up a few times. This chain uses TRBV6-5 with TRBJ2-7; tentative D call: TRBD1 (6 bases). The CDR3 consists of 15 residues. Germline values: CDR1 MNHEY, CDR2 SVGAGI. V lost 5 bases, J lost 4 bases, and 18 bases lay in between. CDR3 bases: TGTGCCAGCAGTCCTCGGGCAGGGGCAACTTACGAGCAGTACTTC. It codes for CASSPRAGATYEQYF.

The chain couples TRBV7-2 to TRBJ2-3; the match to TRBD2 covers 8 bases. Germline V gene sequence: CDR1 SGHTA, CDR2 FQGNSA. CDR3 length equals 15 residues. V shed 10 bases, J shed 3 bases, and the junction held 12 bases outside the gene matches. CDR3 sequence reads: CATEDGGASTDTQYF. CDR3 DNA: TGTGCCACGGAGGACGGGGGGGCTAGTACAGATACGCAGTATTTT.

This chain connects TRBV5-4 to TRBJ1-2; 7 bases line up with TRBD1. This CDR3 has 13 residues. CDR1 is SGHNT, CDR2 YYREEE, per germline (reference sequence). The ends lost 3 bases at V and 6 bases at J; junction bases unmatched: 5. The CDR3 spells CASSYNGQDGYTF. DNA of the CDR3: TGTGCCAGCAGCTACAATGGACAGGATGGCTACACCTTC.

The chain employs TRBV25-1 and TRBJ1-2; 11 bases align to TRBD1. V lost 4 bases and J lost 7; bases outside the gene matches: 5. This CDR3 is built from 14 residues. Germline loops: CDR1 MGHDK, CDR2 SYGVNS. This chain's CDR3 is CASSGGQGVGGYTF. The CDR3 DNA reads as TGTGCCAGCAGTGGGGGACAGGGGGTGGGTGGCTACACCTTC.

This chain links TRBV4-3 with TRBJ2-7, with 8 bases lining up with TRBD1. J gave up 4 bases and V 3 bases, and 8 bases lay outside the gene matches. CDR1 and CDR2 (germline): LGHNA, YSLEER. The CDR3 length is 15 residues. The CDR3: CASSQDGQGRYEQYF. CDR3 nucleotide sequence: TGCGCCAGCAGCCAGGATGGACAGGGACGGTACGAGCAGTACTTC.

This clone was counted a single time. The V and J genes are TRBV7-2 and TRBJ2-2, with a weak D call TRBD1 (6 bases). Per the germline V gene, CDR1 is SGHTA and CDR2 is FQGNSA. V was cut by 3 bases and J by 5 bases, with 13 bases left in between. There are 15 residues in the CDR3. The CDR3 is CASSFYHQGTGELFF. The CDR3 coding sequence is TGTGCCAGCAGCTTCTACCACCAGGGGACCGGGGAGCTGTTTTTT.

The chain carries TRBV7-8 and TRBJ2-6; 8 bases align to TRBD1. The CDR3 runs to 18 residues. J lost 0 bases, V lost 6 bases, and 10 bases had no gene match. Germline values: CDR1 SGHVS, CDR2 FQNEAQ. CDR3 bases: TGTGCCAGCAGTCCGAGACAGGGGCTTTACTCTGGGGCCAACGTCCTGACTTTC. It encodes CASSPRQGLYSGANVLTF.

This clone occurred once. This rearrangement joins TRBV7-9 to TRBJ2-5; TRBD1 matches at 8 bases. The V gene end was trimmed by 7 bases and the J gene end by 0 bases; junction bases not matched to a gene: 13. This CDR3 is built from 17 residues. CDR1 and CDR2 from the germline V gene are SEHNR and FQNEAQ (reference sequence). CDR3 bases: TGTGCCAGCAACATGGGGTTGGCAGGGGGCTACCAAGAGACCCAGTACTTC. It encodes CASNMGLAGGYQETQYF.

The rearrangement joins TRBV7-8 to TRBJ1-1; D gene uncertain. The germline V and J ends were trimmed by 5 bases and 3 bases, with 10 bases remaining between them. This CDR3 is built from 13 residues. In germline, CDR1 is SGHVS, CDR2 FQNEAQ. This CDR3 reads CASSPRRDTEAFF. CDR3 coding DNA: TGTGCCAGCAGCCCCCGTAGAGACACTGAAGCTTTCTTT.

The genes are TRBV27 and TRBJ2-7, with TRBD1 matching over 10 bases. The CDR3 is 15 residues long. CDR1 is MNHEY and CDR2 is SMNVEV in the germline V gene (reference sequence). V lost 7 bases to trimming and J lost 4 bases; unmatched junction nucleotides: 10. The DNA for the CDR3 is TGTGCCAGCAAATCGGGACAGGGGTCCTCTTACGAGCAGTACTTC. Protein: CASKSGQGSSYEQYF.

The chain employs TRBV27 and TRBJ2-3; 10 bases match TRBD2. The CDR3 sequence is 15 residues long. With 10 bases clipped from V and 5 bases from J, the junction kept 12 bases outside the gene matches. Germline V gives CDR1 MNHEY, CDR2 SMNVEV (reference sequence). The CDR3 region is CATTPISGGEDTQYF. The CDR3 DNA sequence: TGTGCCACCACACCTATAAGCGGGGGGGAAGATACGCAGTATTTT.

The chain joins TRBV7-8 to TRBJ2-5; unclear D gene. Germline V CDR1 and CDR2: SGHVS, FQNEAQ. The CDR3 is made up of 15 amino acids. Between the trimmed V and J ends, which lost 6 bases and 2 bases, there was a span of 16 bases. Written as DNA, the CDR3 is TGTGCCAGCAGGGTCGGTGTTGAGATGCAAGAGACCCAGTACTTC. Its translation: CASRVGVEMQETQYF.

There are a few counts of this clone. This chain connects TRBV28 to TRBJ1-5; no firm D call. CDR3 length: 14 amino acids. Trimming cost V 3 bases and J 1 base, with 7 bases left between them. Per the germline V gene, CDR1 is MDHEN and CDR2 is SYDVKM. The CDR3 spells CASSFLGSNQPQHF. As DNA, the CDR3 is TGTGCCAGCAGTTTCTTGGGCAGCAATCAGCCCCAGCATTTT.

The chain couples TRBV6-1 to TRBJ1-1, with TRBD1 matching 7 bases. CDR1 is MNHNS, CDR2 SASEGT, per germline. Germline trimming cut 6 bases from V and 6 bases from J; bases unmatched to any gene: 10. The CDR3 covers 14 residues. The chain's CDR3 is CASRSGGESSEAFF. The CDR3 DNA reads as TGTGCCAGCAGATCAGGGGGAGAATCCTCTGAAGCTTTCTTT.

This chain joins TRBV5-4 and TRBJ2-7; 8 bases are a match to TRBD2. The V and J ends lost 0 bases and 3 bases, in that order; junction bases with no gene match: 8. This CDR3 region has 16 residues. The germline V gene encodes CDR1 SGHNT and CDR2 YYREEE (reference sequence). This chain's CDR3 is CASSLDVGGGLYEQYF. The CDR3 DNA is TGTGCCAGCAGCTTGGACGTCGGCGGGGGGCTCTACGAGCAGTACTTC.

V gene TRBV28 combines with J gene TRBJ2-2, with 11 bases lining up with TRBD2. The CDR3 consists of 14 residues. CDR1 and CDR2 from the germline V gene are MDHEN and SYDVKM. J gave up 6 bases and V 6 bases, and 3 bases lay outside the gene matches. The CDR3 protein is CASRTSGAAGELFF. Written as DNA, the CDR3 is TGTGCCAGCAGGACTAGCGGGGCGGCCGGGGAGCTGTTTTTT.

The chain couples TRBV7-3 to TRBJ1-3; D call uncertain. Germline values: CDR1 SGHTA, CDR2 FQGTGA. This CDR3 comprises 13 residues. Between the trimmed V and J ends, which lost 3 bases and 2 bases, there was a span of 5 bases. For the CDR3, the DNA is TGTGCCAGCAGCTTTAAGCCTGGAAACACCATATATTTT. Amino acids: CASSFKPGNTIYF. Together with reference TRBV7-3 and TRBJ1-3, the CDR3 gives the full variable domain: GAGVSQTPSNKVTEKGKYVELRCDPISGHTALYWYRQSLGQGPEFLIYFQGTGAADDSGLPNDRFFAVRPEGSVSTLKIQRTERGDSAVYLCASSFKPGNTIYFGEGSWLTVV.